These 20 T cell receptor beta chains share one sample of origin, sequenced in a study of response to subunit inactivated influenza vaccine. TCRdb reanalysed the RT-PCR reads using MiXCR and keeps one entry per CDR3 protein. The table has approximately 700,000 distinct CDR3 sequences, 15% to 18% seen once. This specimen consisted of PBMCs from blood, obtained about 13 days after vaccination. The source is a man aged 45-60 years who received an inactivated influenza vaccine.

The chain carries TRBV25-1 and TRBJ2-5; maybe TRBD2 (6 bases). V lost 2 bases and J 9 bases, leaving 7 bases between the germline ends. From germline, CDR1 is MGHDK and CDR2 SYGVNS. CDR3 length equals 11 residues. This chain's CDR3 is CASSEGGAQYF. The DNA for the CDR3 is TGTGCCAGCAGTGAAGGAGGGGCCCAGTACTTC.

The DNA for the CDR3 is TGTGCCAGCTCCTTTGGGACAGGAGTAGGCTACACCTTC. Translated, it gives CASSFGTGVGYTF. This sequence joins TRBV6-1 and TRBJ1-2, with 8 bases identical to TRBD1. CDR1 and CDR2 from the germline V gene are MNHNS and SASEGT. V gave up 8 bases and J gave up 8 bases; unmatched junction bases: 10. This CDR3 contains 13 residues.

A few counts support this clonotype. This chain joins TRBV2 and TRBJ2-1; D remains ambiguous. Trimming left V 6 bases short and J 0 bases short, with 6 bases between. Germline V gene data show CDR1 as SNHLY and CDR2 as FYNNEI. This CDR3 region has 13 residues. The CDR3 reads CASSASSYNEQFF. As DNA, the CDR3 is TGTGCCAGCAGCGCCAGCTCCTACAATGAGCAGTTCTTC.

The table lists this clonotype with a few counts. The gene calls are TRBV27 and TRBJ1-4; TRBD1 might be the D (5 bases). V was pared by 2 bases and J by 7 bases, with 14 bases between. Germline loops: CDR1 MNHEY, CDR2 SMNVEV (reference sequence). The CDR3 extends over 15 amino acids. The CDR3 sequence: CASSLTRGVLEKLFF. The DNA of the CDR3 is TGTGCCAGCAGTTTAACAAGGGGCGTTCTTGAAAAACTGTTTTTT.

This clonotype turned up a few times. The J gene is TRBJ2-1, the V gene TRBV10-3; the D call may be TRBD1 or TRBD2 (5 bases each). Per the germline V gene, CDR1 is ENHRY and CDR2 is SYGVKD. The CDR3 loop spans 15 amino acids. Deletions cut 6 bases from V and 0 bases from J, with 12 bases between. The CDR3 DNA reads as TGTGCCATCAGGGAAGCAGGGAGCTCCTACAATGAGCAGTTCTTC. It is translated as CAIREAGSSYNEQFF.

This clonotype was recorded a few times. CDR3: CSPLTGDRDYGYTF. In nucleotides, the CDR3 is TGCAGCCCCCTTACAGGAGACAGGGACTATGGCTACACCTTC. The chain has TRBV20-1 and TRBJ1-2; 7 positions agree with TRBD1. The CDR3 runs 14 residues. Germline CDR1 and CDR2: DFQATT and SNEGSKA (reference sequence).

The CDR3 loop reads CASSLGVTFSGANVLTF. The CDR3 nucleotides are TGCGCCAGCAGCTTGGGAGTTACGTTTTCTGGGGCCAACGTCCTGACTTTC. The chain uses TRBV5-1 and TRBJ2-6, with D unresolved. V lost 0 bases and J 1 base, leaving 11 bases between the germline ends. Germline-derived CDR1 and CDR2 are SGHRS and YFSETQ. This CDR3 is 17 amino acids long.

The J gene is TRBJ2-5, the V gene TRBV7-2; possibly TRBD1 for D (5 bases). The CDR3 totals 12 residues. Trimming took 3 bases from V and 7 from J, leaving 9 bases between them. Germline V lookup: CDR1 SGHTA, CDR2 FQGNSA. The CDR3 DNA reads TGTGCCAGCAGCTTGTCAGGGATGACCCAGTACTTC. Translating it yields CASSLSGMTQYF.

This clonotype was found a few times. This chain uses TRBV4-2 with TRBJ2-6; D gene ambiguous. V lost 4 bases and J 0 bases, leaving 10 bases between the germline ends. The CDR3 has 16 amino acids. Germline lookup yields CDR1 LGHNA and CDR2 YNFKEQ. The CDR3 nucleotides read TGTGCCAGCAGCCCCAGCAGTAACTCTGGGGCCAACGTCCTGACTTTC. Amino acids: CASSPSSNSGANVLTF.

This clonotype appeared many times. The V and J genes are TRBV5-1 and TRBJ1-5, with TRBD1 matching over 7 bases. The CDR3 runs 14 residues. The V and J ends lost 2 bases and 7 bases, in that order; junction bases with no gene match: 6. CDR1 is SGHRS, CDR2 YFSETQ, per germline. CDR3 DNA sequence: TGCGCCAGCAGCTTAGGGCAAGGGGGCCAGCCCCAGCATTTT. It yields the protein CASSLGQGGQPQHF. Looking up the rest from reference TRBV5-1 and TRBJ1-5 gives the full variable domain: KAGVTQTPRYLIKTRGQQVTLSCSPISGHRSVSWYQQTPGQGLQFLFEYFSETQRNKGNFPGRFSGRQFSNSRSEMNVSTLELGDSALYLCASSLGQGGQPQHFGDGTRLSIL.

This clonotype appeared a few times. The chain couples TRBV7-2 to TRBJ1-1; tentatively, D is TRBD1 (6 bases). Germline V lookup: CDR1 SGHTA, CDR2 FQGNSA. This CDR3 is built from 14 residues. The V end lost 5 bases, the J end lost 6 bases, and 16 bases lay between the germline ends. The CDR3 protein is CASSLRQALSEAFF. CDR3 in DNA: TGTGCCAGCAGCCTTCGACAGGCCCTATCTGAAGCTTTCTTT.

This clonotype was detected only a few times. The chain is built from TRBV4-3 and TRBJ2-5; D is unresolved. Trimming cost V 1 base and J 0 bases, with 9 bases left between them. Germline assignment: CDR1 LGHNA and CDR2 YSLEER. The CDR3 runs 15 residues. The CDR3 nucleotides read TGCGCCAGCAGCCAAGGAATAGGGAACCAAGAGACCCAGTACTTC. This encodes CASSQGIGNQETQYF.

This clonotype was detected ten times or more. The chain combines TRBV6-5 with TRBJ2-1; TRBD2 agrees at 7 bases. CDR3 length: 14 residues. Trimming cost V 4 bases and J 6 bases; bases outside gene matches: 6. In germline, CDR1 is MNHEY, CDR2 SVGAGI. The CDR3 spells CASSWASGFNEQFF. The CDR3 nucleotides read TGTGCCAGCAGTTGGGCTAGCGGCTTCAATGAGCAGTTCTTC.

This clonotype was observed a few times. The V call is TRBV3-1, the J call TRBJ2-2; D is ambiguous. V lost 1 base, J lost 7 bases, and 10 bases lay in between. Germline V CDR1 and CDR2: LGHDT, YNNKEL (reference sequence). CDR3 size: 14 residues. CDR3 residues: CASSQASGGGELFF. CDR3 sequence (DNA): TGTGCCAGCAGCCAAGCCTCGGGTGGCGGGGAGCTGTTTTTT.

The chain has TRBV27 and TRBJ2-7, with 10 bases aligning to TRBD1. The CDR3 is made up of 15 amino acids. Germline loops: CDR1 MNHEY, CDR2 SMNVEV (reference sequence). V was clipped by 4 bases and J by 8 bases; unmatched bases: 11. In DNA form, the CDR3 reads TGTGCCAGCAGTTCACACGGGACAGGGGAAGGAAAGCAGTACTTC. Amino acid sequence: CASSSHGTGEGKQYF.

In its sample, this clonotype was seen many times. The chain uses TRBV12-3 or TRBV12-4 and TRBJ2-7, with 8 bases fitting TRBD2. The CDR3 length is 14 residues. V lost 5 bases and J lost 1; bases outside the gene matches: 4. The chain's CDR3 is CASSKRGLSYEQYF. For the CDR3, the DNA is TGTGCCAGCAGTAAGCGGGGGCTTTCCTACGAGCAGTACTTC.

This clonotype has a count of ten or more. The J gene is TRBJ2-7, the V gene TRBV29-1; D call uncertain. Germline assignment: CDR1 SQVTM and CDR2 ANQGSEA. Trimming took off 5 bases at V and 2 bases at J, with 10 bases between the two ends. There are 12 residues in the CDR3. CDR3 DNA sequence: TGCAGCGTTAGGGCCGAGACCTACGAGCAGTACTTC. This sequence encodes CSVRAETYEQYF.

This clonotype was recorded many times. V is TRBV7-2 and J is TRBJ1-3; the D is unclear. This CDR3 is 15 amino acids long. V was clipped by 1 base and J by 3 bases, with 10 bases between them. From germline, CDR1 is SGHTA and CDR2 FQGNSA. As DNA, the CDR3 is TGTGCCAGCAGCTTAGAGATCCGGAGTGGAAACACCATATATTTT. Encoded protein: CASSLEIRSGNTIYF.

This clonotype turned up a few times. This sequence joins TRBV19 and TRBJ1-1; 9 nucleotides line up with TRBD1. The germline gives CDR1 LNHDA, CDR2 SQIVND (reference sequence). The V gene end was trimmed by 4 bases and the J gene end by 6 bases; junction bases not matched to a gene: 6. CDR3 size: 14 residues. This CDR3 is CASSRDRDRAEAFF. The CDR3 region has the DNA TGTGCCAGTAGTAGGGACCGGGACAGGGCTGAAGCTTTCTTT.

This clonotype was detected only a few times. This sequence joins TRBV9 and TRBJ2-1; D is ambiguous. The germline V gene has CDR1 SGDLS and CDR2 YYNGEE. V shed 0 bases and J shed 5 bases, with 24 bases lying between them. This CDR3 is 19 amino acids long. CDR3 protein: CASSVAPPEWVDPHNEQFF. CDR3 DNA sequence: TGTGCCAGCAGCGTAGCCCCCCCGGAATGGGTTGATCCTCACAATGAGCAGTTCTTC.